Sequencing of this T cell receptor beta chain was carried out in a study of blood T cell repertoires in COVID-19 (dated by TCRdb to 2018 to 2021). Context from the whole study: The collaborator samples originated in the United States, Italy and Spain and spanned the acute and convalescent phases of COVID-19. The material from the prospective study consisted of cDNA or gDNA derived from T cells, B-cell-depleted T cells, or PBMCs. Subjects who had been exposed to COVID-19, were actively infected with it, or had recovered from it provided the deeply sampled blood TCRbeta repertoires that made up the dataset. A freely available public database, intended as a resource for researchers studying the immune response to SARS-CoV-2, is where the repertoires were released. The samples were drawn from two sources: the first 160 participants of the ongoing ImmuneRACE study, and about 1,300 subjects contributed by 6 global collaborators. The sample metadata nearly always contained a de-identified subject ID, COVID-19 status, age in years and sex. Where available, HLA class I and class II types were obtained from metadata supplied by the sample provider rather than from assay-based typing. Findings and caveats that apply to the study as a whole: The amount of clinical and demographic metadata varied by source and participant and was provided uncurated.

In the prospective study, participants were 18 to 89 years old, resided in about two dozen geographic areas of the United States, and were enrolled through a virtual design. Cohort assignment in the prospective study relied on participant-reported clinical history from a screening survey and a study questionnaire. A participant counted as exposed if, within 2 weeks of entering the study, that participant had been in contact with someone who had a PCR-confirmed or clinician-diagnosed COVID-19 case. In the prospective study, whole blood, serum and a nasopharyngeal or oropharyngeal swab were collected from each participant by mobile phlebotomists. Participants in the prospective study had the option to provide additional blood draws and questionnaires over a roughly 2-month period. Before DNA extraction, blood samples from the prospective study were shipped at room temperature or frozen. Comment on this clone: Its specific antigen is unknown. No base quality information exists; no much larger clone differs at one position.

The immunoSEQ Assay, a bias-controlled multiplex PCR, was used to amplify TCRbeta CDR3 regions from genomic DNA. In the source study's methods: Nucleated cell counts per sample were estimated from amplification of reference gene primers within the assay. To quantify the absolute abundance of each unique TCRbeta CDR3 rearrangement, sequence reads were collapsed and filtered. For each sample, productive Simpson clonality was calculated by taking the square root of Simpson's diversity index across productive rearrangements. TCRdb obtained this table from immuneACCESS and retained in-frame rearrangements with V and J assigned. These tables miss some clones; where compared with another copy, unresolved V genes account for less than half of the shortfall, and the remainder is unexplained. That table supplies the V and J calls and clone size; D and trimming were determined from the DNA. The sample data list approximately 310,000 clones, and 85% of these were observed just once. The top ten hold approximately 1.9% of the sample.

The V end loses 2 bases and the J end loses 0 bases, and a stretch of 13 bases separates them. From a lookup of the germline V gene, CDR1 and CDR2 are MDHEN and SYDVKM. The CDR3 contains 16 residues, cysteine and phenylalanine counted. The CDR3 DNA has 48 bases and is translated from base 1. Material: PBMCs or T cells enriched from blood (not recorded which). In this chain, TRBV28 is recombined with TRBJ1-1; TRBD1 is possibly the D segment (5 matching bases). The origin of this receptor is a woman aged 30 to 39 who had been exposed to COVID-19. CDR3 loop: CASSLGHLTLNTEAFF. The sequenced DNA: TGTGCCAGCAGTTTAGGACACCTTACTCTGAACACTGAAGCTTTCTTT.